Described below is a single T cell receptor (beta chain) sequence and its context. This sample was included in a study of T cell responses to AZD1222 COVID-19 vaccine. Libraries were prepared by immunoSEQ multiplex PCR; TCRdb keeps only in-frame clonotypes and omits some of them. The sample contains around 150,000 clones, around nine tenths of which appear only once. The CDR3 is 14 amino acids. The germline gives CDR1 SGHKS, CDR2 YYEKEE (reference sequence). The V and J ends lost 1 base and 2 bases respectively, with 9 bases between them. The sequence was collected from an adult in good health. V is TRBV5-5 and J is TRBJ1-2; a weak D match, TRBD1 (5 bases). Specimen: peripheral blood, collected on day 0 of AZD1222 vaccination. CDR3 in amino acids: CASSLRAGNYGYTF. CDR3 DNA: TGTGCCAGCAGCTTGAGGGCAGGGAACTATGGCTACACCTTC.